The next 14 T cell receptor beta chains were all read from a single sample in a study of cytomegalovirus exposure and HLA in healthy donors. Primers: 60 Vbeta forward and 13 Jbeta reverse. The protocol was immunoSEQ multiplex PCR, while the TCRdb copy is restricted to in-frame clones and leaves out a portion. Seen here are some 250,000 clones, about 86% observed once, and the top ten hold less than 8.5%. Material: PBMCs. The receptors come from an older woman in good health and CMV-seropositive.

The V gene is TRBV9, the J gene TRBJ2-7; D perhaps matches TRBD2 (6 bases). The CDR3 has 16 residues. V was trimmed by 0 bases and J by 1 base, leaving 14 bases between them. Germline lookup yields CDR1 SGDLS and CDR2 YYNGEE. CDR3 amino acids: CASSVGRGIGSYEQYF. DNA for the CDR3: TGTGCCAGCAGCGTAGGGAGGGGAATCGGTTCCTACGAGCAGTACTTC.

V gene TRBV7-2 combines with J gene TRBJ2-7; 10 bases map to TRBD2. J lost 4 bases, V lost 4 bases, and 10 bases had no gene match. The germline V gene encodes CDR1 SGHTA and CDR2 FQGNSA. The CDR3 consists of 16 residues. The CDR3, as DNA: TGTGCCAGCAGCTGGAGCGGGGGACTAGCGAATTACGAGCAGTACTTC. Protein sequence: CASSWSGGLANYEQYF.

The chain couples TRBV19 to TRBJ2-7; weak D call: TRBD2 (5 bases). Trimming removed 6 bases at V and 4 bases at J, with 13 bases between. This CDR3 region has 13 residues. Germline CDR1 is LNHDA and CDR2 is SQIVND (reference sequence). The CDR3: CASRKPGSYEQYF. CDR3 DNA: TGTGCCAGTAGGAAACCGGGATCGTACGAGCAGTACTTC.

V usage is TRBV7-9 and J usage is TRBJ1-4, with D perhaps matching TRBD1 (6 bases). The V gene lost 1 base and the J gene lost 7 bases, with 10 bases spanning the gap. Germline values: CDR1 SEHNR, CDR2 FQNEAQ (reference sequence). The CDR3 runs to 14 residues. The CDR3 sequence: CASSLVGQLEKLFF. CDR3 DNA sequence: TGTGCCAGCAGCTTAGTCGGACAGCTTGAAAAACTGTTTTTT.

This clone turned up a few times. The chain joins TRBV5-4 to TRBJ2-7, with TRBD2 matching over 15 bases. Germline lookup yields CDR1 SGHNT and CDR2 YYREEE (reference sequence). Losses at the gene ends were 2 bases for V and 5 bases for J; bases not matched to a gene: 8. The CDR3 spans 17 residues. The CDR3 bases are TGTGCCAGCAGCTTCTTAACCGGGACTAGCGGGAGGCACGAGCAGTACTTC. This codes for CASSFLTGTSGRHEQYF.

This chain uses TRBV10-2 with TRBJ2-7, with 8 bases matching TRBD1. The CDR3 is 12 amino acids. V was pared by 6 bases and J by 3 bases, with 1 base of the junction left unmatched. Germline assignment: CDR1 WSHSY and CDR2 SAAADI. The CDR3 loop is CASRQGVYEQYF. CDR3 DNA sequence: TGCGCCAGCAGACAGGGGGTCTACGAGCAGTACTTC.

The J gene is TRBJ1-5, the V gene TRBV19; 8 nucleotides agree with TRBD1. The V gene's germline CDR1 is LNHDA and CDR2 SQIVND (reference sequence). V shed 6 bases, J shed 0 bases, and the junction held 7 bases outside the gene matches. This CDR3 spans 16 amino acids. CDR3 bases: TGTGCCAGTAGGGGACAGGTGCCATATAGCAATCAGCCCCAGCATTTT. It specifies CASRGQVPYSNQPQHF.

The V and J genes are TRBV15 and TRBJ2-4, with D possibly being TRBD2 (7 bases). The CDR3 spans 15 residues. Per germline, CDR1 LNHNV and CDR2 YYDKDF (reference sequence). V dropped 0 bases and J dropped 7 bases, with 13 bases sitting between them. The CDR3 loop reads CATSRDMGRGNIQYF. The CDR3 DNA reads TGTGCCACCAGCAGAGATATGGGGAGGGGGAACATTCAGTACTTC. The full variable domain, completed using reference TRBV15 and TRBJ2-4, is DAMVIQNPRYQVTQFGKPVTLSCSQTLNHNVMYWYQQKSSQAPKLLFHYYDKDFNNEADTPDNFQSRRPNTSFCFLDIRSPGLGDTAMYLCATSRDMGRGNIQYFGAGTRLSVL.

This chain uses TRBV11-2 with TRBJ1-1; TRBD1 matches at 7 bases. CDR3 length: 13 residues. Trimming removed 5 bases from V and 4 bases from J; junction bases left unmatched: 4. Per germline, CDR1 SGHAT and CDR2 FQNNGV. In DNA form, the CDR3 reads TGTGCCAGCAGCCAAGACAGGGCCACTGAAGCTTTCTTT. As protein: CASSQDRATEAFF.

The rearrangement joins TRBV19 to TRBJ2-3, with 9 positions matching TRBD2. CDR1 is LNHDA, CDR2 SQIVND, per germline (reference sequence). The CDR3 spans 15 residues. The trim removed 3 bases at V and 3 bases at J, leaving 4 bases unmatched. CDR3 protein: CASSMSGRKTDTQYF. DNA for the CDR3: TGTGCCAGTAGTATGAGCGGGAGGAAGACAGATACGCAGTATTTT.

The chain is built from TRBV5-1 and TRBJ2-3; 9 bases line up with TRBD2. Germline CDR1 reads SGHRS; CDR2 reads YFSETQ. The CDR3 has 18 residues. The V and J ends lost 0 bases and 0 bases, in that order; junction bases with no gene match: 8. The CDR3 DNA is TGCGCCAGCAGCTTGGCTAGCGGGGCTTCAATTAGCACAGATACGCAGTATTTT. Its protein is CASSLASGASISTDTQYF.

The V call is TRBV18, the J call TRBJ1-1, with a tentative D call TRBD1 (6 bases). This CDR3 contains 16 residues. Trimming removed 3 bases at V and 2 bases at J, with 16 bases between. Germline CDR1 reads KGHSH; CDR2 reads LQKENI. Here the CDR3 DNA reads TGTGCCAGCTCACCCGAACCCGCCAGGGGAAACACTGAAGCTTTCTTT. It is translated as CASSPEPARGNTEAFF.

V is TRBV27 and J is TRBJ2-7, with 10 nucleotides matching TRBD2. Germline assignment: CDR1 MNHEY and CDR2 SMNVEV (reference sequence). Unmatched junction bases numbered 3, after V lost 3 bases and J lost 7 bases. The CDR3 is 13 amino acids. Here the CDR3 reads CASSLASGGEQYF. The CDR3 DNA reads as TGTGCCAGCAGTTTGGCTAGCGGGGGAGAGCAGTACTTC.

CDR3 nucleotide sequence: TGTGCCAGCAGCCTAGCGGTCGGGGAGCAGTACTTC. Encoded protein: CASSLAVGEQYF. The chain links TRBV11-2 to TRBJ2-7; 7 bases map to TRBD2. The V segment lost 5 bases and the J segment 7 bases; nucleotides outside the gene matches: 5. CDR1 SGHAT and CDR2 FQNNGV come from the germline V gene. CDR3 length: 12 residues.